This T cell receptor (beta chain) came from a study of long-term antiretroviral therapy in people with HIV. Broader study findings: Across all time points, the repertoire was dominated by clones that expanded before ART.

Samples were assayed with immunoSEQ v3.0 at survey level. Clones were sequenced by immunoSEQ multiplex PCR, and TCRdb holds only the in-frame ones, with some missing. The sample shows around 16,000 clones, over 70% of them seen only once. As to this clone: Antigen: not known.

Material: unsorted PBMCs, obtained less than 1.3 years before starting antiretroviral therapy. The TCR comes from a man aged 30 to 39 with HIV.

The CDR3, as DNA: TGTGCCAGCAGCTTCAGGGCGGGGGGCAACACAGATACGCAGTATTTT. Amino acids: CASSFRAGGNTDTQYF. This chain uses TRBV7-2 with TRBJ2-3; TRBD2 agrees at 8 bases. There are 16 residues in the CDR3. The V segment lost 3 bases and the J segment 2 bases; nucleotides outside the gene matches: 7. Germline-derived CDR1 and CDR2 are SGHTA and FQGNSA.